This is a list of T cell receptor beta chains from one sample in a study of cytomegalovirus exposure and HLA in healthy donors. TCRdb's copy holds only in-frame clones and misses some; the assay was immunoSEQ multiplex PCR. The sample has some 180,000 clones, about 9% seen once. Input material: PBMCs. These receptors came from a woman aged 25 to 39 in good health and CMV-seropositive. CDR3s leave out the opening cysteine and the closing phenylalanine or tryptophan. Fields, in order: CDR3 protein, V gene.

ASEAYEVGKLF	TRBV7-9
ASSSWTASEAF	TRBV5-6
ASSGPGDIAEQY	TRBV6-1
APGQGQTQY	TRBV2
AWSPGHTLSYEQY	TRBV30
ASSFDQGTEAF	TRBV5-1
ASSQDAGTSGIYEQY	TRBV4-2
ATSRPTLTSGPDIYNEQF	TRBV15
AWGTSYGYT	TRBV5-4
ASSSREQGDTQY	TRBV11-2
ASSLWQGNEKLF	TRBV5-1
ASSLGLAGTTYEQY	TRBV2
ASSSQASSGNTIY	TRBV5-4
ASSATSGKADTQY	TRBV2
ASSLGGTERTEAF	TRBV11-3
ASSYRDGRGGGYT	TRBV6-5
ASSEVTGVKATNEKLF	TRBV2
ASSQGGGTNEKLF	TRBV4-2
ASSLAGREYPSVTSNQPQH	TRBV5-1
ASGQDNSPLH	TRBV5-6
ASSAPPTSRNEQF	TRBV9
ASTLPDGGSSYEQY	TRBV5-6
ASSSTTDGATNEKLF	TRBV7-9
SGERGRGTEAF	TRBV29-1
AISEQGALHEQY	TRBV10-3
ASSQTGTSGDTQY	TRBV6-5
ASSGRQITEAF	TRBV25-1
ASSVAGGVGSYEQY	TRBV9
ASSHRIPGQGIYEQY	TRBV4-1
ASSYGQGAGPQH	TRBV6-5
ASSPFERGTTGYT	TRBV19
ASGSTSLYYNEQF	TRBV12-5
ATSRSLEKLF	TRBV15
ASSLFGGPEAF	TRBV27
ASSFDRDY	TRBV28
ASSPLGGKMNYEQY	TRBV4-2
SANRGAGTEAF	TRBV29-1
ASGSGGLVNTEAF	TRBV6-5
ASSSSGGEQY	TRBV7-3
ASSLRATWTEAF	TRBV7-2